The source of this T cell receptor (beta chain) is a study of post-analysis software for immune sequencing data. Points on this clonotype: Its antigen is not identified.

V lost 7 bases and J 6 bases, leaving 13 bases between the germline ends. This CDR3 is 13 amino acids long. Germline V gives CDR1 MNHEY, CDR2 SVGEGT. Findings and caveats of the study: TRBV5-6, TRBV5-1 and TRBV20-1 belonged to a set of a handful of TRBV segments that were more frequent in patients than controls.

Unique molecular identifiers were present in the TCR beta cDNA libraries. TCRdb re-called the PCR reads through MiXCR, storing one row per CDR3 protein. The repertoire holds about half a million distinct CDR3 sequences, less than 40% seen once, with around 5.9% in the top ten. The sample taken for sequencing was blood. This TCR derives from a girl aged 2-17 years with multiple sclerosis. The chain employs TRBV6-2 or TRBV6-3 and TRBJ2-1; a possible D gene is TRBD1 (6 bases). The CDR3: CASTSRDINEQFF. As DNA, the CDR3 is TGTGCCAGCACCTCCCGGGACATCAATGAGCAGTTCTTC.